This entry lists 13 T cell receptor beta chains sequenced from one sample in a study of T-cell memory formation after mild COVID-19. TCRdb redid the calling of the 5' RACE reads with MiXCR, one entry per CDR3 protein. Of hundreds of thousands of distinct CDR3 sequences in the sample, about 23% were seen once. Sequencing input: PBMCs or a T cell subset sorted from them (not recorded which). Receptors originate from an adult woman who had mild COVID-19 (a few samples of this study predate the infection). Cell type and time point are not known.

The table lists this clonotype with a few counts. The gene calls are TRBV12-3 or TRBV12-4 and TRBJ1-1; unclear D gene. The CDR3 extends over 12 amino acids. V was trimmed by 5 bases and J by 0 bases, leaving 4 bases between them. The CDR3 spells CASSTLNTEAFF. As DNA, the CDR3 is TGTGCCAGCAGTACGTTGAACACTGAAGCTTTCTTT.

V is TRBV7-6 and J is TRBJ2-1; 10 bases map to TRBD2. This CDR3 has 17 amino acids. Trimming at V came to 5 bases and at J to 10 bases, leaving 17 bases not matched to a gene. Germline V gives CDR1 SGHVS, CDR2 FNYEAQ. CDR3 sequence reads: CASSQREVAGGEGEQFF. CDR3 nucleotides: TGTGCCAGCAGCCAACGGGAAGTAGCGGGAGGAGAAGGGGAGCAGTTCTTC.

Only a few counts were recorded for this clonotype. V is TRBV6-2 or TRBV6-3 and J is TRBJ1-5; D ambiguous. Per the germline V gene, CDR1 is MNHEY and CDR2 is SVGEGT. V lost 7 bases and J lost 4, with 17 bases in between. CDR3 length equals 15 residues. The CDR3 reads CASTVGRVVNQPQHF. In DNA, the CDR3 is TGTGCCAGCACCGTCGGACGGGTAGTAAATCAGCCCCAGCATTTT.

This clonotype was counted a few times. The rearrangement links TRBV20-1 to TRBJ2-1; D not resolved. Trimming left V 5 bases short and J 6 bases short, with 5 bases between. Germline CDR1 reads DFQATT; CDR2 reads SNEGSKA (reference sequence). This CDR3 region has 10 residues. CDR3 amino acids: CSALGNEQFF. In DNA, the CDR3 is TGCAGTGCTCTGGGCAATGAGCAGTTCTTC.

This chain links TRBV12-3 or TRBV12-4 with TRBJ1-1; D may be TRBD1 (5 bases). The CDR3 has 14 amino acids. The ends were cut back, 3 bases at V and 3 bases at J, with 11 bases in the middle. Here the CDR3 reads CASSLARDHTEAFF. DNA of the CDR3: TGTGCCAGCAGTTTGGCCAGGGACCACACTGAAGCTTTCTTT.

This clonotype has a handful of counts. The chain joins TRBV3-1 to TRBJ2-3; no reliable D call. Per the germline V gene, CDR1 is LGHDT and CDR2 is YNNKEL (reference sequence). CDR3 length: 12 amino acids. Trimming cost V 8 bases and J 2 bases, with 8 bases left between them. CDR3 in DNA: TGTGCCAGCGGCCGGCTCACAGATACGCAGTATTTT. The encoded protein is CASGRLTDTQYF.

This sequence joins TRBV11-2 and TRBJ1-1; the D is unclear. The CDR3 contains 14 residues. Germline loops: CDR1 SGHAT, CDR2 FQNNGV. V shed 4 bases and J shed 1 base, with 10 bases lying between them. The CDR3 nucleotides are TGTGCCAGCAGCTCAGTTAAGGAGAACACTGAAGCTTTCTTT. Amino acids: CASSSVKENTEAFF.

In its sample, this clonotype was seen once. The chain employs TRBV9 and TRBJ2-1; D perhaps matches TRBD1 (5 bases). Trimming shortened V by 0 bases and J by 0 bases, and 10 bases separated the two germline ends. The germline gives CDR1 SGDLS, CDR2 YYNGEE. The CDR3 is 16 residues long. This chain's CDR3 is CASSVVGQSSYNEQFF. CDR3 nucleotide sequence: TGTGCCAGCAGCGTAGTGGGGCAGAGCTCCTACAATGAGCAGTTCTTC.

The table lists this clonotype with a few counts. The gene calls are TRBV10-3 and TRBJ2-7, with 8 bases identical to TRBD2. Per the germline V gene, CDR1 is ENHRY and CDR2 is SYGVKD. V was clipped by 11 bases and J by 3 bases; unmatched bases: 15. The CDR3 loop spans 15 amino acids. CDR3 protein: CASTGLAGSVYEQYF. DNA of the CDR3: TGTGCCTCCACGGGGCTAGCGGGTAGTGTCTACGAGCAGTACTTC.

This clonotype was observed a few times. The genes are TRBV7-9 and TRBJ1-2; possibly TRBD1 for D (5 bases). The germline V and J ends were trimmed by 3 bases and 8 bases, with 10 bases remaining between them. The CDR3 has 12 residues. CDR1 and CDR2 from the germline V gene are SEHNR and FQNEAQ (reference sequence). CDR3 nucleotides: TGTGCCAGCAGCTTTCTCAGGGAGGGCTACACCTTC. This codes for CASSFLREGYTF. The full variable domain, in which reference TRBV7-9 and TRBJ1-2 provide the parts outside the CDR3, is DTGVSQNPRHKITKRGQNVTFRCDPISEHNRLYWYRQTLGQGPEFLTYFQNEAQLEKSRLLSDRFSAERPKGSFSTLEIQRTEQGDSAMYLCASSFLREGYTFGSGTRLTVV.

In this sample, this clonotype turned up many times. The chain carries TRBV20-1 and TRBJ1-5, with 7 bases lining up with TRBD1. Germline V CDR1 and CDR2: DFQATT, SNEGSKA (reference sequence). V was clipped by 6 bases and J by 1 base; unmatched bases: 9. This CDR3 has 15 residues. In nucleotides, the CDR3 is TGCAGTGCCCTTCAGGGGGGGGCGAGCAATCAGCCCCAGCATTTT. Protein sequence: CSALQGGASNQPQHF.

In this sample, this clonotype turned up a few times. This chain connects TRBV30 to TRBJ2-7; the match to TRBD2 covers 8 bases. J gave up 2 bases and V 3 bases, and 3 bases lay outside the gene matches. Germline CDR1 and CDR2: GTSNPN and SVGIG (reference sequence). The CDR3 is 13 residues long. The CDR3 spells CAWRREATYEQYF. Written as DNA, the CDR3 is TGTGCCTGGAGGCGGGAGGCAACCTACGAGCAGTACTTC.

The sample holds a few counts of this clonotype. V and J are TRBV5-1 and TRBJ2-5; possible D gene TRBD1, 5 bases. Germline V gene lookup returns CDR1 SGHRS and CDR2 YFSETQ. The V end was cut by 0 bases, the J end by 5 bases, with 17 bases between. This CDR3 comprises 16 residues. The CDR3, as DNA: TGCGCCAGCAGCTTGGGGTCCCAGGGCTCGTCGGAGACCCAGTACTTC. This gives the protein CASSLGSQGSSETQYF.